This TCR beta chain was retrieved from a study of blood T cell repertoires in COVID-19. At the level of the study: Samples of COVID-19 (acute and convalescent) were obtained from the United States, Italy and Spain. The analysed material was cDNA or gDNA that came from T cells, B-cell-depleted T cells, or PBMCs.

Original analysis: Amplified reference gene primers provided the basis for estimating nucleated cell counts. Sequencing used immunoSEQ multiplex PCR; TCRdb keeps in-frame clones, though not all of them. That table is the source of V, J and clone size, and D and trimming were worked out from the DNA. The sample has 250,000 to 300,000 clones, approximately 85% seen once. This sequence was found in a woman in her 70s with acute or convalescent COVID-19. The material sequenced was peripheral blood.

The CDR3 DNA reads TGTGCCAGCAGACGGACAGGGGGCGCGAACACTGAAGCTTTCTTT. This translates into CASRRTGGANTEAFF. This chain links TRBV6-1 with TRBJ1-1; 11 positions match TRBD1. This CDR3 has 15 amino acids. V lost 6 bases to trimming and J lost 1 base; unmatched junction nucleotides: 4. Germline V gives CDR1 MNHNS, CDR2 SASEGT.